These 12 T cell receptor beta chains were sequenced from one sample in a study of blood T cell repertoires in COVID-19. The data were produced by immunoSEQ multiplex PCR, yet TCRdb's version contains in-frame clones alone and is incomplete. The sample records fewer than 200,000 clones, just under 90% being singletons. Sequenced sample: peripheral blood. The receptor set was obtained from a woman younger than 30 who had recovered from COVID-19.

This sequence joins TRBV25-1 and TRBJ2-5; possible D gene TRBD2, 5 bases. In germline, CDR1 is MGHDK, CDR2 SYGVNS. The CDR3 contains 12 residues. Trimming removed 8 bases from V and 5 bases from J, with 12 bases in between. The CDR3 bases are TGTGCCAGCTCAAGGACTGGTGAGACCCAGTACTTC. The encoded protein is CASSRTGETQYF.

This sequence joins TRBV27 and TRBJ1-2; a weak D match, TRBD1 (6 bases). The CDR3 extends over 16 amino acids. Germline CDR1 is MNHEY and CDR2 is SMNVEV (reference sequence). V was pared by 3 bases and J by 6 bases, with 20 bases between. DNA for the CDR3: TGTGCCAGCAGTTTTCTATTACAGGGCGCGCGTCATGGCTACACCTTC. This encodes CASSFLLQGARHGYTF.

CDR3 sequence: CASSVSMTSGGQETQYF. CDR3 DNA sequence: TGTGCCAGCAGCGTTAGTATGACTAGCGGGGGCCAAGAGACCCAGTACTTC. The V gene is TRBV9, the J gene TRBJ2-5, with 12 bases aligning to TRBD2. The CDR3 covers 17 residues. With 2 bases clipped from V and 1 base from J, the junction kept 6 bases outside the gene matches. The germline V gene has CDR1 SGDLS and CDR2 YYNGEE.

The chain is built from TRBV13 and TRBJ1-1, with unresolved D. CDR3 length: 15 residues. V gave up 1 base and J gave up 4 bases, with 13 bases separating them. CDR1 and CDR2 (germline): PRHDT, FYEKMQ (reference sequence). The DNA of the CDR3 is TGTGCCAGCAGCTTAGTTTCTCGGGGTGGCACTGAAGCTTTCTTT. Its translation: CASSLVSRGGTEAFF.

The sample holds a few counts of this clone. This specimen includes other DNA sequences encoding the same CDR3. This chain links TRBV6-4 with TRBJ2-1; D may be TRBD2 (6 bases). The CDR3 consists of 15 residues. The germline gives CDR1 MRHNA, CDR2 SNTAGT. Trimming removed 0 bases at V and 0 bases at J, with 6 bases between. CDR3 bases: TGTGCCAGCAGTGACTCTAGCGGCTCCTACAATGAGCAGTTCTTC. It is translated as CASSDSSGSYNEQFF.

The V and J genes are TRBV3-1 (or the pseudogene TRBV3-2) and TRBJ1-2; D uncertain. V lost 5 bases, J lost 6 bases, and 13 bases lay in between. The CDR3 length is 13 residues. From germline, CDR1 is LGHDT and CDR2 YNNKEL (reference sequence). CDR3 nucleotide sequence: TGTGCCAGCAGCGTCACGGAGACTAATGGCTACACCTTC. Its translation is CASSVTETNGYTF.

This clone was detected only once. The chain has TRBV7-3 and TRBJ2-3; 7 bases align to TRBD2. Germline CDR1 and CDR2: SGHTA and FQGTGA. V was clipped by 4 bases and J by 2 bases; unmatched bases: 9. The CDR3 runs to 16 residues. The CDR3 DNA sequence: TGTGCCAGCAGCTCCCGAGGGGAGGGGCTCACAGATACGCAGTATTTT. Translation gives CASSSRGEGLTDTQYF.

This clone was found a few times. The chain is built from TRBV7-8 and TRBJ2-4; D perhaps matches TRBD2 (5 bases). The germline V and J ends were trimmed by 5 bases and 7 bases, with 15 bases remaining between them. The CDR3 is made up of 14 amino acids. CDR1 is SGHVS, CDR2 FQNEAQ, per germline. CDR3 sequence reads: CASSRGAGVNIQYF. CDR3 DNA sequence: TGTGCCAGCAGCCGAGGAGCCGGGGTTAACATTCAGTACTTC.

The CDR3 DNA reads as TGTGCCAGCAGTTACTCGGGCAGAAGCCAGCTAGGCTACACCTTC. Its translation: CASSYSGRSQLGYTF. This sequence joins TRBV6-2 or TRBV6-3 and TRBJ1-2; D is unresolved. CDR1 is MNHEY and CDR2 is SVGEGT in the germline V gene. V was clipped by 0 bases and J by 8 bases, with 16 bases between them. The CDR3 contains 15 residues.

The CDR3 sequence: CASSLGQARSNYGYTF. CDR3 nucleotides: TGTGCCAGTAGTCTAGGACAGGCGAGATCTAACTATGGCTACACCTTC. The V and J genes are TRBV19 and TRBJ1-2, with 7 nucleotides matching TRBD1. Germline trimming cut 5 bases from V and 0 bases from J; bases unmatched to any gene: 9. This CDR3 region has 16 residues. The germline CDR1 and CDR2 sequences are LNHDA and SQIVND (reference sequence).

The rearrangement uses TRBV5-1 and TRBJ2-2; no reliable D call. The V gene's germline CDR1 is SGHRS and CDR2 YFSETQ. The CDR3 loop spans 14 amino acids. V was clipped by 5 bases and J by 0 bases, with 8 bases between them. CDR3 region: CASSPQSNTGELFF. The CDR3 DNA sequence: TGCGCCAGCAGTCCCCAGTCGAACACCGGGGAGCTGTTTTTT.

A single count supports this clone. The CDR3 spells CASSSGGGELFF. CDR3 in DNA: TGTGCCAGCAGCTCAGGGGGCGGGGAGCTGTTTTTT. V is TRBV9 and J is TRBJ2-2; 7 nucleotides match TRBD1. Germline lookup yields CDR1 SGDLS and CDR2 YYNGEE. After removal of 4 bases from V and 7 bases from J, the junction contained 1 base not matched to a gene. This CDR3 comprises 12 residues. Based on the CDR3 plus reference TRBV9 and TRBJ2-2, the full variable domain is DSGVTQTPKHLITATGQRVTLRCSPRSGDLSVYWYQQSLDQGLQFLIQYYNGEERAKGNILERFSAQQFPDLHSELNLSSLELGDSALYFCASSSGGGELFFGEGSRLTVL.